The entry below gives a single T cell receptor (beta chain) sequence along with its context. Its antigen is unknown. The protocol was immunoSEQ multiplex PCR, while the TCRdb copy is restricted to in-frame clones and leaves out a portion. Altogether tens of thousands of clones are present, 80% to 90% being singletons, with the ten largest covering approximately 5.4%. These data originate in a study of T cell responses to AZD1222 COVID-19 vaccine. Study-wide results and caveats: The study found Spike-specific TCR breadth and depth rose after two AZD1222 doses. Repertoire samples came only from after the peak T cell response. The donor cohort was predominantly white British with a female majority, and clonal diversity may have been underestimated. Just a handful of AZD1222 recipients were seropositive at baseline.

Between the trimmed V and J ends, which lost 6 bases and 8 bases, there was a span of 16 bases. The CDR3 spans 13 residues. Per germline, CDR1 MNHEY and CDR2 SMNVEV (reference sequence). This material consisted of peripheral blood, taken on day 0 of AZD1222 vaccination. This TCR derives from an adult in good health. This chain joins TRBV27 and TRBJ1-2; no definite D call. CDR3 DNA: TGTGCCAGCAGAATGAGGGCTAAGGGCGGCTACACCTTC. Its protein is CASRMRAKGGYTF.